One and the same sample provided the 20 T cell receptor beta chains below, sequenced in a study of control samples from healthy donors and cancer patients. The assay was immunoSEQ multiplex PCR, and TCRdb's table has in-frame clones only and misses some. The sample consists of about 89,000 clones, more than 75% of them appearing once. Material: blood. These receptors all stem from a man between 25 and 39 years old in good health.

This clone was seen a single time. CDR3 nucleotides: TGTGCCAGCAGCCAAGGAGGGAGGGGAGGGGCTTTCTTT. This encodes CASSQGGRGGAFF. The gene calls are TRBV3-1 (or the pseudogene TRBV3-2) and TRBJ1-1, with a weak D call TRBD1 (5 bases). The CDR3 loop spans 13 amino acids. V lost 1 base, J lost 11 bases, and 14 bases lay in between. The germline V gene encodes CDR1 LGHDT and CDR2 YNNKEL (reference sequence).

The chain couples TRBV2 to TRBJ2-1; D tentatively fits TRBD1 or TRBD2 (5 bases each). V lost 4 bases and J 1 base, leaving 11 bases between the germline ends. There are 15 residues in the CDR3. Germline lookup yields CDR1 SNHLY and CDR2 FYNNEI. CDR3 in DNA: TGTGCCAGCAGTGGGGGGATAGAGTCCTACAATGAGCAGTTCTTC. This translates into CASSGGIESYNEQFF.

This sequence joins TRBV6-5 and TRBJ2-5, with D maybe TRBD2 (5 bases). Germline loops: CDR1 MNHEY, CDR2 SVGAGI. This CDR3 has 13 amino acids. V was pared by 0 bases and J by 3 bases, with 5 bases between. The CDR3 spells CASSYSGEETQYF. Written as DNA, the CDR3 is TGTGCCAGCAGTTACTCCGGGGAAGAGACCCAGTACTTC.

This clone was picked up a small number of times. The chain recombines TRBV5-5 with TRBJ1-2; tentatively, D is TRBD1 (5 bases). The CDR3 length is 16 residues. V was cut by 5 bases and J by 6 bases, with 23 bases left in between. CDR1 and CDR2 (germline): SGHKS, YYEKEE (reference sequence). The CDR3 reads CASSWGTAVTPHGYTF. The CDR3 region has the DNA TGTGCCAGCAGTTGGGGGACCGCGGTCACTCCCCATGGCTACACCTTC.

A single count supports this clone. DNA for the CDR3: TGCAGGGGGCTTACAGGGTTCCACGAGCAGTACTTC. It specifies CRGLTGFHEQYF. V usage is TRBV29-1 and J usage is TRBJ2-7; D is possibly TRBD1 (6 bases). The germline V gene has CDR1 SQVTM and CDR2 ANQGSEA. The CDR3 sequence is 12 residues long.

This chain uses TRBV10-3 with TRBJ2-2; the match to TRBD1 covers 8 bases. The CDR3 contains 14 residues. CDR1 ENHRY and CDR2 SYGVKD come from the germline V gene. Trimming at V came to 6 bases and at J to 1 base, leaving 1 base not matched to a gene. The CDR3 here is CAISGQGNTGELFF. CDR3 in DNA: TGTGCCATCAGCGGACAGGGGAACACCGGGGAGCTGTTTTTT.

CDR3 DNA: TGTGCCAGCAGCTCCCATCGGGCGAATCAGCCCCAGCATTTT. Its translation: CASSSHRANQPQHF. This chain uses TRBV5-6 with TRBJ1-5, with D unclear. This CDR3 is built from 14 residues. Germline loops: CDR1 SGHDT, CDR2 YYEEEE. V was cut by 3 bases and J by 4 bases, with 11 bases left in between.

The rearrangement uses TRBV11-2 and TRBJ2-7; D is possibly TRBD1 (6 bases). The V end was cut by 3 bases, the J end by 3 bases, with 15 bases between. CDR1 SGHAT and CDR2 FQNNGV come from the germline V gene. The CDR3 has 15 residues. DNA for the CDR3: TGTGCCAGCAGCTTTCAAGGGGGACACCACTACGAGCAGTACTTC. Its protein product is CASSFQGGHHYEQYF.

The V and J genes are TRBV27 and TRBJ2-1; no definite D call. The CDR3 sequence is 14 residues long. The V end was cut by 6 bases, the J end by 10 bases, with 19 bases between. Germline CDR1 is MNHEY and CDR2 is SMNVEV (reference sequence). DNA for the CDR3: TGTGCCAGCAGCCCACGGCCCCCAGCGAGGGAGCAGTTCTTC. Translating it yields CASSPRPPAREQFF.

This chain uses TRBV5-1 with TRBJ1-2, with TRBD1 matching 11 bases. After removal of 4 bases from V and 2 bases from J, the junction contained 4 bases not matched to a gene. The germline gives CDR1 SGHRS, CDR2 YFSETQ. CDR3 length equals 15 residues. CDR3 residues: CASSMGQGDNYGYTF. The CDR3 nucleotides read TGCGCCAGCAGCATGGGACAGGGGGACAACTATGGCTACACCTTC.

This clone has a handful of counts. The chain couples TRBV3-1 (or the pseudogene TRBV3-2) to TRBJ2-7; 7 nucleotides agree with TRBD1. Looked up from germline, CDR1 is LGHDT and CDR2 is YNNKEL (reference sequence). V was clipped by 6 bases and J by 7 bases; unmatched bases: 6. The CDR3 has 12 residues. CDR3 nucleotide sequence: TGTGCCAGCAGAGACAGGACAGGAGAGCAGTACTTC. It specifies CASRDRTGEQYF.

V is TRBV6-5 and J is TRBJ1-2, with D possibly TRBD1 on 5 matching bases. V lost 4 bases, J lost 8 bases, and 14 bases lay in between. CDR1 and CDR2 from the germline V gene are MNHEY and SVGAGI. The CDR3 has 13 residues. The CDR3 loop reads CASSSGASVGYTF. The CDR3 nucleotides are TGTGCCAGCAGTTCCGGGGCTTCTGTCGGCTACACCTTC.

The V call is TRBV25-1, the J call TRBJ2-5; D ambiguous. V lost 6 bases and J lost 0, with 8 bases in between. Germline V lookup: CDR1 MGHDK, CDR2 SYGVNS. CDR3 length equals 13 residues. CDR3 sequence: CASSPENQETQYF. The DNA of the CDR3 is TGTGCCAGCAGCCCCGAAAACCAAGAGACCCAGTACTTC.

J is TRBJ1-6 and V is TRBV28; D is perhaps TRBD1 (6 bases). V gave up 2 bases and J gave up 4 bases, with 15 bases separating them. CDR3 size: 17 residues. In germline, CDR1 is MDHEN, CDR2 SYDVKM. The CDR3 is CASSLGGGQTYNSPLHF. CDR3 sequence (DNA): TGTGCCAGCAGTTTAGGGGGAGGACAGACTTATAATTCACCCCTCCACTTT.

The chain links TRBV5-4 to TRBJ2-1, with a tentative D call TRBD2 (6 bases). V lost 5 bases and J 0 bases, leaving 12 bases between the germline ends. CDR1 SGHNT and CDR2 YYREEE come from the germline V gene (reference sequence). The CDR3 length is 15 residues. The CDR3 region has the DNA TGTGCCAGCAGACCTACTAGCAACTCCTACAATGAGCAGTTCTTC. Translation: CASRPTSNSYNEQFF.

This sequence joins TRBV7-6 and TRBJ2-6; possibly TRBD1 for D (7 bases). Trimming removed 0 bases at V and 0 bases at J, with 15 bases between. This CDR3 comprises 19 residues. Germline V gene sequence: CDR1 SGHVS, CDR2 FNYEAQ. CDR3 sequence (DNA): TGTGCCAGCAGCTTAGCGGGGGGACAGTCCTCCTCTGGGGCCAACGTCCTGACTTTC. Its translation: CASSLAGGQSSSGANVLTF.

The J gene is TRBJ2-1, the V gene TRBV27, with 13 bases matching TRBD2. The CDR3 consists of 17 residues. Trimming at V came to 5 bases and at J to 2 bases, leaving 6 bases not matched to a gene. The germline V gene encodes CDR1 MNHEY and CDR2 SMNVEV (reference sequence). This CDR3 is CASSRWGLAGTYNEQFF. Written as DNA, the CDR3 is TGTGCCAGCAGTCGCTGGGGACTAGCGGGGACCTACAATGAGCAGTTCTTC.

The chain uses TRBV5-1 and TRBJ1-1; D uncertain. CDR3 length equals 14 residues. The V end lost 5 bases, the J end lost 1 base, and 12 bases lay between the germline ends. Germline V lookup: CDR1 SGHRS, CDR2 YFSETQ. CDR3 sequence: CASRRSQENTEAFF. CDR3 DNA sequence: TGCGCCAGCAGGAGATCGCAGGAGAACACTGAAGCTTTCTTT. The variable domain in full, completed from reference TRBV5-1 and TRBJ1-1, reads KAGVTQTPRYLIKTRGQQVTLSCSPISGHRSVSWYQQTPGQGLQFLFEYFSETQRNKGNFPGRFSGRQFSNSRSEMNVSTLELGDSALYLCASRRSQENTEAFFGQGTRLTVV.

V gene TRBV9 combines with J gene TRBJ2-2; 8 bases match TRBD2. The CDR3 has 14 amino acids. Germline CDR1 and CDR2: SGDLS and YYNGEE. V dropped 5 bases and J dropped 1; count of bases not matched to a gene: 1. The chain's CDR3 is CASRLAGNTGELFF. The CDR3 bases are TGTGCCAGCAGGCTAGCGGGGAACACCGGGGAGCTGTTTTTT.

The chain is built from TRBV5-1 and TRBJ2-3, with D unclear. V lost 3 bases and J lost 3, with 8 bases in between. Per the germline V gene, CDR1 is SGHRS and CDR2 is YFSETQ. The length of the CDR3 is 13 residues. CDR3 DNA sequence: TGCGCCAGCAGCTCCGGCCGGACAGATACGCAGTATTTT. Protein sequence: CASSSGRTDTQYF. Full variable domain (outside the CDR3, taken from reference TRBV5-1 and TRBJ2-3): KAGVTQTPRYLIKTRGQQVTLSCSPISGHRSVSWYQQTPGQGLQFLFEYFSETQRNKGNFPGRFSGRQFSNSRSEMNVSTLELGDSALYLCASSSGRTDTQYFGPGTRLTVL.